The clone carrying this TCR beta chain has more than one count but fewer than ten. With a J-beta primer mix and a sample-barcoded 5' primer, a second PCR ran about 7 to 12 cycles. TCRdb re-called the 5' RACE reads with MiXCR, one entry per CDR3 protein. Of about 800,000 distinct CDR3 sequences detected, more than 45% appear once; the ten largest clones hold 20% to 25%. CDR3 length: 14 residues. The V gene's germline CDR1 is MNHNS and CDR2 SASEGT. Trimming at V came to 6 bases and at J to 5 bases, leaving 5 bases not matched to a gene. This entry comes from a study of blood T cells in healthy people across ages.

The source is a man younger than 40 in good health. The chain has TRBV6-1 and TRBJ2-5; TRBD2 agrees at 11 bases. The sequencing sample was made of blood. The CDR3 nucleotides are TGTGCCAGCAGCATTCGACTAGCGGGGGAGACCCAGTACTTC. This sequence encodes CASSIRLAGETQYF.